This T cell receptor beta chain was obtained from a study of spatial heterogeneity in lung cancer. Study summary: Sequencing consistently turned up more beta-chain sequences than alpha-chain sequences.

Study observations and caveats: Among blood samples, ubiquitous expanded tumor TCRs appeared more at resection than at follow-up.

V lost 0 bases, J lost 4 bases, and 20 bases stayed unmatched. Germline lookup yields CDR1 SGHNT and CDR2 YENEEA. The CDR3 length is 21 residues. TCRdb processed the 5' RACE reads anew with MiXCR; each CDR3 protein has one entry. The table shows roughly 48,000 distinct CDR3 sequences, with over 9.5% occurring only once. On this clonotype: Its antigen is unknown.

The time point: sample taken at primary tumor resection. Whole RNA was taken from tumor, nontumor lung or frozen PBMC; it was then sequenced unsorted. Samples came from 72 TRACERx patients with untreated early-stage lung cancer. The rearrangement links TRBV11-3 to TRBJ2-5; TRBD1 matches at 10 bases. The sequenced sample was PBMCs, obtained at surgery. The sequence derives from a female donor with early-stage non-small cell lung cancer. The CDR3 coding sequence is TGTGCCAGCAGCTTAGATAGGTTCTTCCCGGGACAGGGGAGCAGAGGAGAGACCCAGTACTTC. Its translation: CASSLDRFFPGQGSRGETQYF. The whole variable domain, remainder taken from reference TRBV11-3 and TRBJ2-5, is EAGVVQSPRYKIIEKKQPVAFWCNPISGHNTLYWYLQNLGQGPELLIRYENEEAVDDSQLPKDRFSAERLKGVDSTLKIQPAELGDSAVYLCASSLDRFFPGQGSRGETQYFGPGTRLLVL.